This TCR beta chain was retrieved from a study of T cell changes during pregnancy in multiple sclerosis. The method was immunoSEQ multiplex PCR; TCRdb's version includes in-frame clones alone and lacks a portion of them. The sample includes about 75,000 clones, 94% of them seen just once. Germline-derived CDR1 and CDR2 are LNHNV and YYDKDF (reference sequence). The CDR3 totals 20 residues. V dropped 1 base and J dropped 7 bases, with 29 bases sitting between them. This material consisted of CD4+ T cells from peripheral blood mononuclear cells, taken after pregnancy. The rearrangement uses TRBV15 and TRBJ2-1; D may be TRBD2 (10 bases). This clonotype originated in a female donor with multiple sclerosis, enrolled in a pregnancy study. The CDR3 nucleotides are TGTGCCACCAGCAGAGGACGGACAGGGGTATCGGCTAGCGGGAGTAATGAGCAGTTCTTC. Protein: CATSRGRTGVSASGSNEQFF.